This TCR beta chain is drawn from a study of control samples from healthy donors and cancer patients. Generated by immunoSEQ multiplex PCR, the TCRdb table keeps only in-frame clones and is missing some. This table has 70,000 to 100,000 clones, about 89% appearing once. This CDR3 has 13 residues. The V gene lost 6 bases and the J gene lost 6 bases, with 13 bases spanning the gap. Germline CDR1 and CDR2: MNHEY and SVGAGI. Sequencing used blood. V is TRBV6-5 and J is TRBJ2-3; possibly TRBD2 for D (6 bases). The receptor was isolated from a woman in her sixties in good health. The CDR3 is CASRKAGGDTQYF. CDR3 sequence (DNA): TGTGCCAGCAGAAAAGCTGGGGGGGATACGCAGTATTTT.